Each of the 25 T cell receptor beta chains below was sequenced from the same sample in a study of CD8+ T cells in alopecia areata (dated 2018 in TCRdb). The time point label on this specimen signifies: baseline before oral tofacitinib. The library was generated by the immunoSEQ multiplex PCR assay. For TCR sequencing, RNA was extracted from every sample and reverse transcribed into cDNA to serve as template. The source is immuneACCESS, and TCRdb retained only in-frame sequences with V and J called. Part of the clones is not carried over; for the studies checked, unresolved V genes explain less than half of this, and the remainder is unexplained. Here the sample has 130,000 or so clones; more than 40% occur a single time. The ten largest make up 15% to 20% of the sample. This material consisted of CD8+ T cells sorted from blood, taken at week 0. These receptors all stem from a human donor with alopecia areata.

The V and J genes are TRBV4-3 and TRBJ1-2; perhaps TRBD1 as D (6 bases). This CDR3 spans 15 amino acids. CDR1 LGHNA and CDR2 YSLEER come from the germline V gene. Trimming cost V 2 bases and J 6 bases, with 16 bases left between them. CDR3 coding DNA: TGCGCCAGCAGCCAAACCTCACAGGGCTTAGATGGCTACACCTTC. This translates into CASSQTSQGLDGYTF.

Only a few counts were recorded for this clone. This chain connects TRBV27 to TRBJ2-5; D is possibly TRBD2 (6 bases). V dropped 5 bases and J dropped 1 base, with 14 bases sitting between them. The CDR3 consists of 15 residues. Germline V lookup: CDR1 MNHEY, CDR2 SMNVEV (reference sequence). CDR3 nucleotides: TGTGCCAGCAGTGGCACCGGGACTCTCCAAGAGACCCAGTACTTC. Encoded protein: CASSGTGTLQETQYF.

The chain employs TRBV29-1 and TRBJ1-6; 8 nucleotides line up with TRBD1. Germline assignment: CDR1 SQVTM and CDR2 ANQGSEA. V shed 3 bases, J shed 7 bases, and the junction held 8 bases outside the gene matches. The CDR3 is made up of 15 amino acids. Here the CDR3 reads CSVESTGVRNSPLHF. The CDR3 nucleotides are TGCAGCGTTGAGTCGACAGGGGTGAGAAATTCACCCCTCCACTTT.

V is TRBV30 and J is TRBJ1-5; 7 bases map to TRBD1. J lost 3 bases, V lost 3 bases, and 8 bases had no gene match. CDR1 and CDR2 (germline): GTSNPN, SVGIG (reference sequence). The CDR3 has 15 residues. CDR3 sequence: CAWRATGQINQPQHF. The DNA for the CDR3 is TGTGCCTGGAGAGCTACGGGACAGATCAATCAGCCCCAGCATTTT. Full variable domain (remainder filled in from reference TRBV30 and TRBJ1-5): SQTIHQWPATLVQPVGSPLSLECTVEGTSNPNLYWYRQAAGRGLQLLFYSVGIGQISSEVPQNLSASRPQDRQFILSSKKLLLSDSGFYLCAWRATGQINQPQHFGDGTRLSIL.

CDR3 in DNA: TGTGCCAGCAGCTTAGAGTTCGGGTGGGCCTCACCCCTCCACTTT. Its translation is CASSLEFGWASPLHF. The chain combines TRBV11-2 with TRBJ1-6; D is unresolved. CDR1 SGHAT and CDR2 FQNNGV come from the germline V gene. There are 15 residues in the CDR3. The V and J ends lost 0 bases and 10 bases respectively, with 13 bases between them.

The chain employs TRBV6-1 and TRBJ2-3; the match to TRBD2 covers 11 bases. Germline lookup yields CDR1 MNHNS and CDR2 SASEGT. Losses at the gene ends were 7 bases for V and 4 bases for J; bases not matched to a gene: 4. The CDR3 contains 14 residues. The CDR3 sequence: CASNSGGAADTQYF. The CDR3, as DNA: TGTGCCAGCAATAGCGGGGGGGCCGCAGATACGCAGTATTTT.

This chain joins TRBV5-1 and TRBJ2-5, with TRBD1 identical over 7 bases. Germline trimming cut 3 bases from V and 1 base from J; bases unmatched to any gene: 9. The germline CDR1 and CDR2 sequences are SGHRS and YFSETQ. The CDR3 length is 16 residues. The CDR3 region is CASSWPWRTGQETQYF. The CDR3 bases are TGCGCCAGCAGCTGGCCATGGCGGACAGGCCAAGAGACCCAGTACTTC.

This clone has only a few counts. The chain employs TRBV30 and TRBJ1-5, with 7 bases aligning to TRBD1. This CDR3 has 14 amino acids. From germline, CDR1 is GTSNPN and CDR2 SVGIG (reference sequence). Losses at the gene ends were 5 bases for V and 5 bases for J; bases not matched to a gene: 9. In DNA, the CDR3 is TGTGCCTGGGGCCCGGGACAGTCGGATCAGCCCCAGCATTTT. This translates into CAWGPGQSDQPQHF.

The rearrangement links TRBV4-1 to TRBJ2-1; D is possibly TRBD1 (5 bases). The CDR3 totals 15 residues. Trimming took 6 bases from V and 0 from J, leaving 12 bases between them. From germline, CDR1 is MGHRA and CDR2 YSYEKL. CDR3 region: CASRGRVSSYNEQFF. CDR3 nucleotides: TGCGCCAGCAGGGGCAGGGTGAGCTCCTACAATGAGCAGTTCTTC.

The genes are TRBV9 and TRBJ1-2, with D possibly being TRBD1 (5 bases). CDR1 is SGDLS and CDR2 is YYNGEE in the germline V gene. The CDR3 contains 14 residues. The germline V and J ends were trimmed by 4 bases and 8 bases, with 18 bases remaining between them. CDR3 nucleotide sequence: TGTGCCAGCAGCCCATTCGAGGGGACGTACGGCTACACCTTC. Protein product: CASSPFEGTYGYTF.

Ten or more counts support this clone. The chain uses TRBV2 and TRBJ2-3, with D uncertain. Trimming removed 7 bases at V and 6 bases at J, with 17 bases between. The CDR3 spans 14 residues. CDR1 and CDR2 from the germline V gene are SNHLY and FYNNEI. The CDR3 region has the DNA TGTGCCAGCAACGAAGGAGCTACTGTCGATACGCAGTATTTT. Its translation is CASNEGATVDTQYF.

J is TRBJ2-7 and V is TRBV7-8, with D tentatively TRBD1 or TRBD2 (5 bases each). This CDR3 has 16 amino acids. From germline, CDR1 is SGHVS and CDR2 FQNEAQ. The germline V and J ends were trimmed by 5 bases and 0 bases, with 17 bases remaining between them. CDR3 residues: CASSPPEGPSSYEQYF. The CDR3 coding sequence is TGTGCCAGCAGCCCGCCCGAGGGACCTAGCTCCTACGAGCAGTACTTC.

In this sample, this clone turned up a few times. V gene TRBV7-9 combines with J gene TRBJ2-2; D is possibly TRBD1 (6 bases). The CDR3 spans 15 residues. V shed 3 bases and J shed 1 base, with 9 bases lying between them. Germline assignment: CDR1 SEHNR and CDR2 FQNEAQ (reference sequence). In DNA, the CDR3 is TGTGCCAGCAGCTTTCCGGGACAGAACACCGGGGAGCTGTTTTTT. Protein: CASSFPGQNTGELFF.

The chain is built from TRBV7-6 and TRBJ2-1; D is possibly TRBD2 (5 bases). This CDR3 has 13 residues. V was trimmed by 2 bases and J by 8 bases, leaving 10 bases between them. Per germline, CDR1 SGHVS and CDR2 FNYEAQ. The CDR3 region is CASSLLALDEQFF. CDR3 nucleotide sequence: TGTGCCAGCAGCTTACTAGCACTGGATGAGCAGTTCTTC.

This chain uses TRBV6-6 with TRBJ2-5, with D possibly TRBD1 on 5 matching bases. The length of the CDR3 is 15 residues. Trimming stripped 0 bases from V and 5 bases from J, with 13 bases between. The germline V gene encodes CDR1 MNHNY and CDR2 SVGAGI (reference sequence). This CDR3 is CASSYSSGPGETQYF. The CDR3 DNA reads TGTGCCAGCAGTTACTCATCGGGCCCAGGGGAGACCCAGTACTTC.

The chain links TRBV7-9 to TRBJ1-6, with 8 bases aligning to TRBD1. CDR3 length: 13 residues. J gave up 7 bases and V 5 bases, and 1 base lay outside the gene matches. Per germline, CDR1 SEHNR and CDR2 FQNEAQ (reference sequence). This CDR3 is CASSRDRNSPLHF. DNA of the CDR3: TGTGCCAGCAGCCGGGACAGGAATTCACCCCTCCACTTT.

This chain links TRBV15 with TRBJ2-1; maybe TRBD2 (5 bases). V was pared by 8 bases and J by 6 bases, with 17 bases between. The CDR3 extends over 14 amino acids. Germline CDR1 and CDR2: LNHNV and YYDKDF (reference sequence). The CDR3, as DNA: TGTGCCACCGGCTGGCGGGCAGAAATCAATGAGCAGTTCTTC. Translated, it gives CATGWRAEINEQFF.

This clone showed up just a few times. This chain's CDR3 is CASSSGTGSDNEQFF. The CDR3 DNA is TGTGCCAGCAGCTCCGGGACAGGGAGTGACAATGAGCAGTTCTTC. V is TRBV7-9 and J is TRBJ2-1; TRBD1 aligns across 9 bases. V was clipped by 4 bases and J by 5 bases; unmatched bases: 6. Germline CDR1 is SEHNR and CDR2 is FQNEAQ (reference sequence). The CDR3 is made up of 15 amino acids.

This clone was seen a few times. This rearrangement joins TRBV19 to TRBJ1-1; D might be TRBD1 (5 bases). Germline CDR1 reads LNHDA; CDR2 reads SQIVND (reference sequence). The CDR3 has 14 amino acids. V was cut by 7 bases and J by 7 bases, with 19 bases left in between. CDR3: CASIDRLGRGEAFF. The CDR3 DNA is TGTGCCAGTATTGACCGATTGGGAAGGGGTGAAGCTTTCTTT.

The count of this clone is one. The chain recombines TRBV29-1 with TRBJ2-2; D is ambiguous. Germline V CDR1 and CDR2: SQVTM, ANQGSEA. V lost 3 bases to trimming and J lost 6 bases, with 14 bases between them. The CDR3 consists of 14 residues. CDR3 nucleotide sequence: TGCAGCGTTGAGAGTAACAGATTCCCCGGGGAGCTGTTTTTT. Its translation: CSVESNRFPGELFF.

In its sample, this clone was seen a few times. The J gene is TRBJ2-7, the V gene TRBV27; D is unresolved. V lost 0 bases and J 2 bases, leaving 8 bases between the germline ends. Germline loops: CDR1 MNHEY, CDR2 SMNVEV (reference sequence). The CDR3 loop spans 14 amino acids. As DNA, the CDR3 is TGTGCCAGCAGTTTATCCAGCAGTACCTACGAGCAGTACTTC. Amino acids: CASSLSSSTYEQYF.

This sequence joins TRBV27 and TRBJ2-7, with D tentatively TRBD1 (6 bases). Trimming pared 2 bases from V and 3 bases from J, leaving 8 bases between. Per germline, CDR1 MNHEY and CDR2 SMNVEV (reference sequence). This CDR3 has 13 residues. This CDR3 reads CASSLLQGYEQYF. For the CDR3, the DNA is TGTGCCAGCAGTTTACTACAGGGCTACGAGCAGTACTTC.

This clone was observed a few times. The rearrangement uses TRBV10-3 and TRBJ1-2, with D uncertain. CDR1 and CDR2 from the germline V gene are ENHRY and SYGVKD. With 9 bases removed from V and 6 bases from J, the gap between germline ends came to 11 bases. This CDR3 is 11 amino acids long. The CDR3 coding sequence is TGTGCCATAATCGGACTAGATGGCTACACCTTC. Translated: CAIIGLDGYTF.

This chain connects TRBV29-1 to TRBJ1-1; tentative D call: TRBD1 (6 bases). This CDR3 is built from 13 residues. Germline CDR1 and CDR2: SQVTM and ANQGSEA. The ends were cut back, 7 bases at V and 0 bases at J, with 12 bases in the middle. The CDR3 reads CSASDSLNTEAFF. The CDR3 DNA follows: TGCAGCGCCTCGGACAGCCTGAACACTGAAGCTTTCTTT.

CDR3 sequence reads: CAWSVKGGGELFF. The CDR3 nucleotides read TGTGCCTGGAGTGTAAAGGGGGGCGGGGAGCTGTTTTTT. V gene TRBV30 combines with J gene TRBJ2-2; D may be TRBD1 or TRBD2 (6 bases each). Germline V gene sequence: CDR1 GTSNPN, CDR2 SVGIG (reference sequence). The CDR3 runs 13 residues. Trimming removed 0 bases at V and 7 bases at J, with 9 bases between.